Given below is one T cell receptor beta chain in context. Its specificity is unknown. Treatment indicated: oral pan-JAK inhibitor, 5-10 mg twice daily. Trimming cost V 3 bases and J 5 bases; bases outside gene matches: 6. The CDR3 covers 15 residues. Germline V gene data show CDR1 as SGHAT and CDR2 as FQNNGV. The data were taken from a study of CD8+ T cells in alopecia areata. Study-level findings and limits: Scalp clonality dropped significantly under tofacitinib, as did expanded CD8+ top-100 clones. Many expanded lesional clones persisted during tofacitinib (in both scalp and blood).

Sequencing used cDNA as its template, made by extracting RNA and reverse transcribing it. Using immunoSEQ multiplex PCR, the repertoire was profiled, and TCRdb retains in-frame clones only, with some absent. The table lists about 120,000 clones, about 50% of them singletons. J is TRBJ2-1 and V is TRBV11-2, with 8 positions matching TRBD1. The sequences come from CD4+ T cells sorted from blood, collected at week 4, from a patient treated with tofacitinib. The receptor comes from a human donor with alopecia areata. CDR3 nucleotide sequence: TGTGCCAGCAGCTTTTCAGGGGGCGGAAACAATGAGCAGTTCTTC. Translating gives CASSFSGGGNNEQFF.